A few counts support the clone carrying this TCR beta chain. As yet, its antigen is unknown. Repertoires were generated with immunoSEQ multiplex PCR, while TCRdb's copy carries only in-frame clones and drops some. The table lists 160,000 or so clones, 90% to 95% of them singletons. This entry belongs to a study of T cell responses to AZD1222 COVID-19 vaccine. Study conclusions and caveats: Reportedly, nearly half the spike-specific TCRs target unmutated variant regions.

Trimming pared 1 base from V and 7 bases from J, leaving 11 bases between. Germline V lookup: CDR1 SEHNR, CDR2 FQNEAQ (reference sequence). The CDR3 consists of 13 residues. The sample consisted of peripheral blood, taken on day 0 of MenACWY control vaccination. This receptor was obtained from an adult in good health. V is TRBV7-9 and J is TRBJ2-7; D is ambiguous. The DNA of the CDR3 is TGTGCCAGCAGCTTAGGGGCAGGTTCGGAGCAGTACTTC. Its translation is CASSLGAGSEQYF.